The sequence of this T cell receptor (beta chain) was determined in a study of neurological immune-mediated disorders. The CDR3 covers 13 residues. Germline lookup yields CDR1 MNHNS and CDR2 SASEGT. V dropped 2 bases and J dropped 5 bases, with 9 bases sitting between them. The authors produced cDNA by 5'RACE using 10-nucleotide random UMIs. In every sequencing run, more than 200 million TCR-beta sequences were generated from 15-18 subjects. TCRdb reprocessed the 5' RACE reads with MiXCR, giving one entry per CDR3 protein. The table records under 85,000 distinct CDR3 sequences, around 10% of them present only once. In its sample, this clonotype was seen many times.

Sequencing input: PBMCs. This TCR was recovered from a man aged 35-49 years in good health. J is TRBJ1-1 and V is TRBV6-1; TRBD1 is a possible D gene (5 bases). The CDR3 spells CASSESGKTEAFF. As DNA, the CDR3 is TGTGCCAGCAGTGAATCAGGGAAGACTGAAGCTTTCTTT.